This TCR beta chain emerged from a study of OX40 agonist ivuxolimab in advanced cancers. Study-wide findings and caveats: Expanded clones were, on average, more numerous in CD8+ T cells than in CD4+.

Profiled with immunoSEQ multiplex PCR; TCRdb holds only in-frame clones, not every one. The repertoire consists of some 96,000 clones, with 89% occurring once and the leading ten covering around 0.16%. Regarding this clone: Its antigen is unknown.

The V end lost 2 bases, the J end lost 5 bases, and 7 bases lay between the germline ends. This CDR3 region has 12 residues. Per germline, CDR1 SQVTM and CDR2 ANQGSEA. This TCR derives from an adult with an advanced solid tumor such as melanoma, head and neck, liver or kidney cancer. The chain couples TRBV29-1 to TRBJ2-1; D gene ambiguous. This specimen consisted of CD4+ or CD8+ T cells sorted from blood, obtained in a trial of the OX40 agonist ivuxolimab. CDR3 DNA sequence: TGCAGCGTTGAAAAAGTGAACAATGAGCAGTTCTTC. Translation: CSVEKVNNEQFF.